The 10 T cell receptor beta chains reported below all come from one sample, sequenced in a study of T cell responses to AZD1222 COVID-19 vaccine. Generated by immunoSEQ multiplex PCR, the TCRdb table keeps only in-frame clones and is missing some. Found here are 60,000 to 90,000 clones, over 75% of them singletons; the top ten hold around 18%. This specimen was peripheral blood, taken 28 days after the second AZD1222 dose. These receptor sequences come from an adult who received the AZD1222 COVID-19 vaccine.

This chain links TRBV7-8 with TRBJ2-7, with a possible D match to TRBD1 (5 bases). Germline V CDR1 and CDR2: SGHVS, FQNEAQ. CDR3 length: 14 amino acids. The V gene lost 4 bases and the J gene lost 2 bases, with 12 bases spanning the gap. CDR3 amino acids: CASSSSRGAYEQYF. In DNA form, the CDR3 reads TGTGCCAGCAGCTCCTCAAGGGGCGCCTACGAGCAGTACTTC.

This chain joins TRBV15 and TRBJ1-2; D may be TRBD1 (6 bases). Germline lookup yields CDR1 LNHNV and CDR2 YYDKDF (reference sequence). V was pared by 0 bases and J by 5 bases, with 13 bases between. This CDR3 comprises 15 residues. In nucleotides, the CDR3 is TGTGCCACCAGCAGAGAACTGCAGGGGACGTATGGCTACACCTTC. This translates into CATSRELQGTYGYTF.

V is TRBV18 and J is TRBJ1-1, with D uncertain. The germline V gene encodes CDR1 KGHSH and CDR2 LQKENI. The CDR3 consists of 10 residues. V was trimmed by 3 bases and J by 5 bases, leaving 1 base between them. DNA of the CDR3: TGTGCCAGCTCACCGACTGAAGCTTTCTTT. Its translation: CASSPTEAFF.

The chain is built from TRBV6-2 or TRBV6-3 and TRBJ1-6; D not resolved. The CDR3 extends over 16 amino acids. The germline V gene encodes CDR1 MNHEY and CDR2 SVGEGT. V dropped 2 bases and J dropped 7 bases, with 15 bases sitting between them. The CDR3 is CASSYTDPSGNSPLHF. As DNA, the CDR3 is TGTGCCAGCAGTTACACTGACCCCTCCGGGAATTCACCCCTCCACTTT.

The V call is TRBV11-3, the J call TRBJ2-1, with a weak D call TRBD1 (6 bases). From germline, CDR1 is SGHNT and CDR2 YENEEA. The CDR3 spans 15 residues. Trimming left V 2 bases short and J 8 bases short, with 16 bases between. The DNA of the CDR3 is TGTGCCAGCAGCTTACATACGGGCAGGGGCGATGAGCAGTTCTTC. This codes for CASSLHTGRGDEQFF.

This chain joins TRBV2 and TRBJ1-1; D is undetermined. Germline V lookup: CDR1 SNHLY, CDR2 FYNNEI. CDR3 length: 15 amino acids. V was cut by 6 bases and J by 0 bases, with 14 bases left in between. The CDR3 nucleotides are TGTGCCAGCAGATCAGCGTGGGGTATGAACACTGAAGCTTTCTTT. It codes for CASRSAWGMNTEAFF.

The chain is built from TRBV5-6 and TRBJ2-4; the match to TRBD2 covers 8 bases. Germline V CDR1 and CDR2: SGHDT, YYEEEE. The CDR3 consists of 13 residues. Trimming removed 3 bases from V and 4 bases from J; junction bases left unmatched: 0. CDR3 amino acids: CASSSSGKNIQYF. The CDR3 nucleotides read TGTGCCAGCAGCTCTAGCGGGAAAAACATTCAGTACTTC.

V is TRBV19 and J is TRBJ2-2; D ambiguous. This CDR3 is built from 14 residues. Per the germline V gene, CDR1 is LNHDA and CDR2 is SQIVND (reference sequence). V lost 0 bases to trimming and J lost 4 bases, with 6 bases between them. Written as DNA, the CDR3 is TGTGCCAGTAGTATAGAACGGGTCACCGGGGAGCTGTTTTTT. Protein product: CASSIERVTGELFF. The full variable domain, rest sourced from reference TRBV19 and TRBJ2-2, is DGGITQSPKYLFRKEGQNVTLSCEQNLNHDAMYWYRQDPGQGLRLIYYSQIVNDFQKGDIAEGYSVSREKKESFPLTVTSAQKNPTAFYLCASSIERVTGELFFGEGSRLTVL.

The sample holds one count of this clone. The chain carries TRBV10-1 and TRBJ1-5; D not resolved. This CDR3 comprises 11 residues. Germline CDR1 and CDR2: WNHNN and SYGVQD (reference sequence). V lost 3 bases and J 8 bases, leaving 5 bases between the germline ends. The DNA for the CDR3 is TGCGCCAGCAGTGACCCGGAGCCCCAGCATTTT. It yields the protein CASSDPEPQHF.

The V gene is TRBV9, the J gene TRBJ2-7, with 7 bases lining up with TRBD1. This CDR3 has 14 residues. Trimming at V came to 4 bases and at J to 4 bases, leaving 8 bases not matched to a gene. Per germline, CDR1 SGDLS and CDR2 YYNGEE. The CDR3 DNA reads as TGTGCCAGCAGCCCCCGACAGGGTACGTACGAGCAGTACTTC. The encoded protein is CASSPRQGTYEQYF.